Shown below are 12 T cell receptor beta chains from a single sample sequenced in a study of graft-versus-host responses after intestinal transplantation (dated by TCRdb to the early 2020s). To prepare the library, the immunoSEQ multiplex PCR assay was applied. In TCRdb, the immuneACCESS table is reduced to in-frame sequences with V and J assigned. These tables do not hold every clone; where another copy was compared, an unresolved V gene accounts for under half, and the others remain unexplained. The sample profile shows tens of thousands of clones; approximately 90% of them were found once. Approximately 1.6% of the sample lies in the top ten. Source: PBMCs, taken 26 days after transplant. The receptors here all came from a human patient who received an intestinal transplant, so some T cells may come from the graft donor.

The chain recombines TRBV5-1 with TRBJ1-2; 7 bases align to TRBD1. Germline V gene data show CDR1 as SGHRS and CDR2 as YFSETQ. The ends lost 4 bases at V and 6 bases at J; junction bases unmatched: 9. The CDR3 covers 14 residues. CDR3 residues: CASSPQTGSDGYTF. CDR3 nucleotides: TGCGCCAGCAGCCCACAGACAGGGTCCGATGGCTACACCTTC.

The chain is built from TRBV9 and TRBJ2-1; TRBD2 might be the D (6 bases). This CDR3 spans 17 amino acids. V was clipped by 1 base and J by 0 bases, with 14 bases between them. In germline, CDR1 is SGDLS, CDR2 YYNGEE. Here the CDR3 reads CASSVLTGVSSYNEQFF. The CDR3 nucleotides read TGTGCCAGCAGCGTACTTACGGGAGTTAGCTCCTACAATGAGCAGTTCTTC.

V is TRBV5-6 and J is TRBJ1-2, with 7 bases lining up with TRBD1. Looked up from germline, CDR1 is SGHDT and CDR2 is YYEEEE. The CDR3 sequence is 15 residues long. V gave up 0 bases and J gave up 4 bases; unmatched junction bases: 6. DNA for the CDR3: TGTGCCAGCAGCTTGGGGACAGGCCCCTCCTATGGCTACACCTTC. Encoded protein: CASSLGTGPSYGYTF.

V and J are TRBV7-8 and TRBJ1-1, with no clear D. V was clipped by 5 bases and J by 7 bases, with 20 bases between them. Per the germline V gene, CDR1 is SGHVS and CDR2 is FQNEAQ. The CDR3 runs to 15 residues. The CDR3 DNA reads TGTGCCAGCAGCCGCGGAACCTCCGCATCGGATGAAGCTTTCTTT. Translation gives CASSRGTSASDEAFF.

The CDR3 coding sequence is TGTGCCAGCAGCGGACGGGACAGGGAAAATTCACCCCTCCACTTT. This encodes CASSGRDRENSPLHF. The chain employs TRBV11-3 and TRBJ1-6; 9 bases are shared with TRBD1. The V and J ends lost 5 bases and 7 bases, in that order; junction bases with no gene match: 6. The CDR3 totals 15 residues. The germline V gene encodes CDR1 SGHNT and CDR2 YENEEA.

The chain recombines TRBV5-4 with TRBJ2-1, with D possibly TRBD1 on 5 matching bases. The CDR3 loop spans 15 amino acids. The V gene's germline CDR1 is SGHNT and CDR2 YYREEE (reference sequence). Trimming took 4 bases from V and 0 from J, leaving 11 bases between them. The CDR3 sequence is CASSPRQSSYNEQFF. In nucleotides, the CDR3 is TGTGCCAGCAGCCCTAGACAGAGCTCCTACAATGAGCAGTTCTTC.

This chain connects TRBV6-1 to TRBJ1-5, with D unclear. The CDR3 is 15 residues long. The V gene lost 4 bases and the J gene lost 1 base, with 11 bases spanning the gap. CDR1 is MNHNS and CDR2 is SASEGT in the germline V gene. The CDR3 loop is CASSGSRVSNQPQHF. The CDR3 nucleotides read TGTGCCAGCAGTGGTAGCCGGGTAAGCAATCAGCCCCAGCATTTT.

The chain has TRBV5-1 and TRBJ2-1; possibly TRBD2 for D (6 bases). The V end was cut by 1 base, the J end by 0 bases, with 14 bases between. The CDR3 loop spans 17 amino acids. Germline assignment: CDR1 SGHRS and CDR2 YFSETQ. The DNA for the CDR3 is TGCGCCAGCAGCTTGTACGGAACGACTAGCTCCTACAATGAGCAGTTCTTC. Its protein product is CASSLYGTTSSYNEQFF. Based on the CDR3 plus reference TRBV5-1 and TRBJ2-1, the full variable domain is KAGVTQTPRYLIKTRGQQVTLSCSPISGHRSVSWYQQTPGQGLQFLFEYFSETQRNKGNFPGRFSGRQFSNSRSEMNVSTLELGDSALYLCASSLYGTTSSYNEQFFGPGTRLTVL.

The rearrangement uses TRBV9 and TRBJ1-1, with TRBD1 matching 7 bases. The junction had 9 bases not matched to a gene; V was cut back by 3 bases and J by 4 bases. CDR1 and CDR2 from the germline V gene are SGDLS and YYNGEE. This CDR3 contains 15 residues. For the CDR3, the DNA is TGTGCCAGCAGCGGGTCGACAGGGTGGAGCACTGAAGCTTTCTTT. It codes for CASSGSTGWSTEAFF. The entire variable domain, with the rest obtained from reference TRBV9 and TRBJ1-1, is as follows: DSGVTQTPKHLITATGQRVTLRCSPRSGDLSVYWYQQSLDQGLQFLIQYYNGEERAKGNILERFSAQQFPDLHSELNLSSLELGDSALYFCASSGSTGWSTEAFFGQGTRLTVV.

This clone appeared once. The chain employs TRBV6-4 and TRBJ1-1; 8 nucleotides align to TRBD1. The V gene end was trimmed by 3 bases and the J gene end by 1 base; junction bases not matched to a gene: 7. Germline V gives CDR1 MRHNA, CDR2 SNTAGT. The CDR3 contains 16 residues. The CDR3 sequence: CASSESSGTGNTEAFF. The CDR3 coding sequence is TGTGCCAGCAGTGAATCCTCCGGGACAGGGAACACTGAAGCTTTCTTT.

V usage is TRBV5-6 and J usage is TRBJ1-2; 12 nucleotides agree with TRBD1. There are 17 residues in the CDR3. Trimming cost V 4 bases and J 2 bases; bases outside gene matches: 9. Germline CDR1 SGHDT, CDR2 YYEEEE. The CDR3 here is CASSPAGTGGDNYGYTF. Here the CDR3 DNA reads TGTGCCAGCAGCCCGGCCGGGACAGGGGGCGACAACTATGGCTACACCTTC.

The chain links TRBV4-1 to TRBJ1-1; possibly TRBD1 for D (5 bases). This CDR3 is 15 amino acids long. Germline V CDR1 and CDR2: MGHRA, YSYEKL. Trimming left V 0 bases short and J 5 bases short, with 13 bases between. CDR3 loop: CASSQDGAGRTEAFF. In DNA form, the CDR3 reads TGCGCCAGCAGCCAAGATGGGGCTGGCCGTACTGAAGCTTTCTTT.